This T cell receptor (beta chain) was captured in a study of cytomegalovirus exposure and HLA in healthy donors. Study-level results: Rare sequences made up most TCRs, while some public TCRs were found in many donors. Indistinguishable V segments such as TRBV6-2 and TRBV6-3 were excluded. With DRB1 most and HLA-C fewest, TCR association rates differed between HLA loci in a later analysis.

Samples came from healthy bone marrow donors. Trimming cost V 6 bases and J 8 bases, with 13 bases left between them. The CDR3 runs to 12 residues. The germline CDR1 and CDR2 sequences are MDHEN and SYDVKM. Points on this clone: The antigen remains unidentified.

The PCR was carried out with 60 Vbeta primers and 13 Jbeta primers. TCRdb keeps only in-frame clones here, not all; method: immunoSEQ multiplex PCR. The sample contains about 62,000 clones, approximately 80% of which appear only once. The sequenced material came from PBMCs. V gene TRBV28 combines with J gene TRBJ1-2; tentatively, D is TRBD1 (6 bases). This TCR was recovered from a woman aged 25-40 years in good health and CMV-seronegative. CDR3 in DNA: TGTGCCAGCAGCACAGGGTTAAGGGGCTACACCTTC. It codes for CASSTGLRGYTF.